This T cell receptor beta chain is from a study of PD-1 blockade in classical Hodgkin lymphoma. The repertoire was sequenced with immunoSEQ multiplex PCR; TCRdb's copy has only in-frame clones and lacks some. Seen here are some 50,000 clones, approximately 70% observed once, and the top ten hold approximately 11%. Each and every patient relapsed after autologous stem cell transplantation, and patients got differing brentuximab vedotin exposure. The germline V gene has CDR1 MNHEY and CDR2 SMNVEV (reference sequence). CDR3 length: 14 residues. V lost 6 bases to trimming and J lost 5 bases, with 16 bases between them.

This TCR came from a human donor with classical Hodgkin lymphoma. The chain has TRBV27 and TRBJ2-5; D might be TRBD1 or TRBD2, each matching 5 bases. The sequencing used peripheral blood mononuclear cells (PBMCs), collected at baseline. The CDR3 here is CASSLRDERETQYF. The DNA for the CDR3 is TGTGCCAGCAGCCTCCGGGACGAACGCGAGACCCAGTACTTC.